Below, one T cell receptor (beta chain) is given with its context. V dropped 2 bases and J dropped 2; count of bases not matched to a gene: 8. Germline CDR1 SGHVS, CDR2 FQNEAQ. The CDR3 consists of 17 residues. The repertoire was sequenced with immunoSEQ multiplex PCR; TCRdb's copy has only in-frame clones and lacks some. Among 80,000 to 100,000 clones, roughly 87% were seen once, and the ten largest hold about 5.7%. The sample belongs to a study of cytomegalovirus exposure and HLA in healthy donors. The overall study: In a later analysis, the roughly 120 validation repertoires were reported to have used the same platform as the 600 to 800 first-cohort repertoires.

Sequencing was performed on PBMCs. This TCR was recovered from a man aged 18-30 years in good health and CMV-seropositive. The V and J genes are TRBV7-8 and TRBJ2-3, with 9 bases matching TRBD2. CDR3 amino acids: CASSLSPLAGATDTQYF. The CDR3 DNA reads TGTGCCAGCAGCTTATCACCCTTAGCGGGAGCCACAGATACGCAGTATTTT.